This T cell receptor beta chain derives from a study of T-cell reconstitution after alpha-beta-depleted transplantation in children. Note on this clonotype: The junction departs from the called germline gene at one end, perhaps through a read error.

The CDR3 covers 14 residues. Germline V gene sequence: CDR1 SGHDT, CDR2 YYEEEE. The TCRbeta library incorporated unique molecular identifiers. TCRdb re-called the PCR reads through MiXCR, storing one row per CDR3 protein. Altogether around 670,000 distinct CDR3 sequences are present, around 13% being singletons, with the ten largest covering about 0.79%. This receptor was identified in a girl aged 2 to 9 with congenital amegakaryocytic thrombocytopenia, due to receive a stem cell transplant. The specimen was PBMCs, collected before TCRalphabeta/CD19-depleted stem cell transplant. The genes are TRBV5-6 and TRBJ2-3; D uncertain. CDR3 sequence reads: CASSLMPSTHTQYF. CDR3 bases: TGTGCCAGCAGCTTGATGCCCAGCACACATACGCAGTATTTT.